This T cell receptor beta chain was sequenced for a study of blood T cell repertoires in COVID-19 (dated by TCRdb to about 2020). At the level of the whole study: Collaborator samples came from the United States, Italy and Spain and covered acute and convalescent phases of COVID-19. The prospective study material was composed of cDNA or gDNA derived from T cells, B-cell-depleted T cells, or PBMCs. The dataset comprised deeply sampled blood TCRbeta repertoires from subjects exposed to, actively infected with, or recovered from COVID-19. The repertoires were released in a freely available public database intended as a resource for research on the immune response to SARS-CoV-2. The samples were drawn from the first 160 participants of the ongoing ImmuneRACE study and from 1,254 subjects provided by 6 global collaborators. Nearly every sample came with metadata listing a de-identified subject ID, COVID-19 status, age in years and sex. Where available, HLA class I and class II types were obtained from metadata supplied by the sample provider rather than from assay-based typing. Findings and caveats that apply to the study as a whole: The amount of clinical and demographic metadata varied by source and participant and was provided uncurated.

Collaborating institutions collected whole blood in K2EDTA tubes following their own protocols. For TCRbeta analysis, collaborator samples were shipped as frozen whole blood, as isolated PBMCs, or as DNA extracted from either sample type. TCRbeta CDR3 regions were amplified from genomic DNA using the immunoSEQ Assay, a bias-controlled multiplex PCR. In the source study's methods: Within the assay, amplification of reference gene primers was used to estimate how many nucleated cells each sample contained. To quantify the absolute abundance of each unique TCRbeta CDR3 rearrangement, sequence reads were collapsed and filtered. For each sample, productive Simpson clonality was calculated as the square root of Simpson's diversity index over productive rearrangements. This immuneACCESS table, as held by TCRdb, lists in-frame sequences with V and J called but not all clones. Of the missing ones, under half trace to an unresolved V gene in checked studies; the others have no known cause. V and J calls and clone size are copied from that table; D and trimming were computed from the DNA. This sample lists under 400,000 clones; nearly 90% were detected once. 6.5% to 7% of the sample is in the top ten clones.

A note on this clone: Its target antigen remains unknown. Per-nucleotide qualities are absent, and no much larger clonotype sits a single base away.

Sequenced material: peripheral blood. This TCR derives from a young man with active or convalescent COVID-19.

The CDR3 protein: CASKGQGGSYEQYF. The DNA reads TGTGCCAGCAAAGGACAGGGGGGCTCCTACGAGCAGTACTTC. Here the chain combines TRBV3-1 (or the pseudogene TRBV3-2) and TRBJ2-7; 10 nucleotides in the junction match TRBD1. V is cut back by 7 bases and J by 0 bases, with 3 bases in the junction unmatched. The CDR3 goes from the cysteine to the phenylalanine over 14 residues. Of the read, only the CDR3 DNA is kept; its 42 bases are in frame from base 1. CDR1 and CDR2, looked up from the germline V gene (reference sequence), are LGHDT and YNNKEL.